Listed below are T cell receptor beta chains from one sample, sequenced in a study of cytomegalovirus exposure and HLA in healthy donors. Libraries were prepared by immunoSEQ multiplex PCR; TCRdb keeps only in-frame clonotypes and omits some of them. The sample carries about 79,000 clones, approximately 93% recorded once. The sample taken for sequencing was PBMCs. Receptors originate from a woman under 40 in good health and CMV-seronegative. Each CDR3 is given with its conserved first and last residue. D genes are given only for firm matches. Only some rows state a clone size, as once, few, many or a class for expanded clones.

J: TRBJ1-1; size: .; D: .; V: TRBV7-9; length: 14; DNA: TGTGCCAGCGAAAGCCGAGCGGGGGGCCCTGAAGCTTTCTTT; CDR3: CASESRAGGPEAFF
J: TRBJ1-5; size: once; D: TRBD1; V: TRBV5-6; length: 16; DNA: TGTGCCAGCAGTACCGGGACAGGGGTGAGCAATCAGCCCCAGCATTTT; CDR3: CASSTGTGVSNQPQHF
J: TRBJ2-7; size: .; D: TRBD2; V: TRBV28; length: 15; DNA: TGTGCCAGCAGTGTGAGCGGGGGCCTTGCCTACGAGCAGTACTTC; CDR3: CASSVSGGLAYEQYF
J: TRBJ1-2; size: .; D: TRBD1; V: TRBV9; length: 13; DNA: TGTGCCAGCAGCAGCGGACAGGGAGATGGCTACACCTTC; CDR3: CASSSGQGDGYTF
J: TRBJ2-1; size: .; D: .; V: TRBV9; length: 16; DNA: TGTGCCAGCAGCCCACGAGGGGGAGCACCCTACAATGAGCAGTTCTTC; CDR3: CASSPRGGAPYNEQFF
J: TRBJ2-7; size: once; D: TRBD1; V: TRBV5-1; length: 15; DNA: TGCGCCAGCAGCTTGGGTCTGACAGGGGGCTACGAGCAGTACTTC; CDR3: CASSLGLTGGYEQYF
J: TRBJ2-5; size: .; D: .; V: TRBV29-1; length: 14; DNA: TGCAGCGCCCGGAGGCCGCTTTCCCAAGAGACCCAGTACTTC; CDR3: CSARRPLSQETQYF
J: TRBJ2-2; size: .; D: TRBD1; V: TRBV7-6; length: 15; DNA: TGTGCCAGCAGCGGGGGGACAGGGGTCACCGGGGAGCTGTTTTTT; CDR3: CASSGGTGVTGELFF
J: TRBJ1-2; size: .; D: .; V: TRBV18; length: 15; DNA: TGTGCCAGCTCACCATACCCCGGGACTAACTATGGCTACACCTTC; CDR3: CASSPYPGTNYGYTF
J: TRBJ1-1; size: .; D: TRBD1; V: TRBV9; length: 14; DNA: TGTGCCAGCAGCCCCCCTACAGGGGACTCTGAAGCTTTCTTT; CDR3: CASSPPTGDSEAFF
J: TRBJ2-2; size: .; D: TRBD2; V: TRBV10-2; length: 16; DNA: TGCGCCTACTACTCAGGACTAGCGGGGGGTCCCGGGGAGCTGTTTTTT; CDR3: CAYYSGLAGGPGELFF
J: TRBJ2-7; size: .; D: TRBD1; V: TRBV28; length: 15; DNA: TGTGCCAGCAGGCACGGGACAGGGCGATCCTACGAGCAGTACTTC; CDR3: CASRHGTGRSYEQYF
J: TRBJ1-6; size: .; D: .; V: TRBV28; length: 11; DNA: TGTGCCAGCAGTTCATATTCACCCCTCCACTTT; CDR3: CASSSYSPLHF
J: TRBJ2-1; size: .; D: TRBD2; V: TRBV9; length: 16; DNA: TGTGCCAGCAGCCCCGGGGTAGCGGGAGGTTCCGGTGAGCAGTTCTTC; CDR3: CASSPGVAGGSGEQFF
J: TRBJ2-1; size: once; D: TRBD2; V: TRBV27; length: 18; DNA: TGTGCCAGCAGTTCCTTCATCAGGACTAGCGGAAAATACAATGAGCAGTTCTTC; CDR3: CASSSFIRTSGKYNEQFF
J: TRBJ2-4; size: .; D: .; V: TRBV7-9; length: 16; DNA: TGTGCCAGCAGCCCACCGACAATGCTAGCCAAAAACATTCAGTACTTC; CDR3: CASSPPTMLAKNIQYF
J: TRBJ2-3; size: .; D: TRBD2; V: TRBV10-3; length: 15; DNA: TGTGCCATCAGTACACTAGCGGGGGGCACAGATACGCAGTATTTT; CDR3: CAISTLAGGTDTQYF
J: TRBJ1-1; size: .; D: TRBD1; V: TRBV7-9; length: 15; DNA: TGTGCCAGCAGCTTAGCGTGGAGTGACAGGGATGGTGCTTTCTTT; CDR3: CASSLAWSDRDGAFF
J: TRBJ1-2; size: .; D: .; V: TRBV4-2; length: 16; DNA: TGTGCCAGCAGCCAAGATCCCAGTTCTCCACTATATGGCTACACCTTC; CDR3: CASSQDPSSPLYGYTF
J: TRBJ2-5; size: .; D: TRBD2; V: TRBV28; length: 15; DNA: TGTGCCAGCAGTACCCGGGGGGGTAAGATAGAGACCCAGTACTTC; CDR3: CASSTRGGKIETQYF
J: TRBJ2-7; size: .; D: .; V: TRBV7-9; length: 15; DNA: TGTGCTAGCAGCTCCAGGGATCTAAGCTCCTACGAGCAGTACTTC; CDR3: CASSSRDLSSYEQYF
J: TRBJ2-7; size: .; D: TRBD2; V: TRBV4-2; length: 15; DNA: TGTGCCAGCAGCCAAGCCGGGGGGGGTACCTACGAGCAGTACTTC; CDR3: CASSQAGGGTYEQYF
J: TRBJ1-2; size: .; D: TRBD1; V: TRBV6-5; length: 15; DNA: TGTGCCAGCAGTACCAAGACAGGGATTAACTATGGCTACACCTTC; CDR3: CASSTKTGINYGYTF